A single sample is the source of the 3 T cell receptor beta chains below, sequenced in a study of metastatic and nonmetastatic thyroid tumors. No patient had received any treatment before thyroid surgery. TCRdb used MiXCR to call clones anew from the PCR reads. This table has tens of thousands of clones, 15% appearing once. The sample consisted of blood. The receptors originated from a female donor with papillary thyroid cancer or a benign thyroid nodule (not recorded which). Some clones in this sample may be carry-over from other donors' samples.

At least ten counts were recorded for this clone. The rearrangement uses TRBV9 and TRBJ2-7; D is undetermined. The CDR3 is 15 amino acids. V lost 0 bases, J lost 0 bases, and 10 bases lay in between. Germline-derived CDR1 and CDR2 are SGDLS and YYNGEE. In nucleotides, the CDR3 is TGTGCCAGCAGCGTAGCTGAGTGGAGCTCCTACGAGCAGTACTTC. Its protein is CASSVAEWSSYEQYF.

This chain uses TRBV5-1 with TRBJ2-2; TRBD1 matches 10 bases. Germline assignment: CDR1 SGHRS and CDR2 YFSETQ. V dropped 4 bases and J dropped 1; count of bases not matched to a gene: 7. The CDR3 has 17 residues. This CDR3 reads CASSTPRTGGNTGELFF. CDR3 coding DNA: TGCGCCAGCAGCACTCCCCGGACAGGGGGGAACACCGGGGAGCTGTTTTTT.

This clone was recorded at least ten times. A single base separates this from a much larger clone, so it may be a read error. Here the CDR3 DNA reads TGTGTCATCGGGACTAGCAATCAGCCCCAGCATTTT. It translates to CVIGTSNQPQHF. The chain joins TRBV2 to TRBJ1-5; a possible D gene is TRBD1 (5 bases). Germline values: CDR1 SNHLY, CDR2 FYNNEI. This CDR3 has 12 amino acids.